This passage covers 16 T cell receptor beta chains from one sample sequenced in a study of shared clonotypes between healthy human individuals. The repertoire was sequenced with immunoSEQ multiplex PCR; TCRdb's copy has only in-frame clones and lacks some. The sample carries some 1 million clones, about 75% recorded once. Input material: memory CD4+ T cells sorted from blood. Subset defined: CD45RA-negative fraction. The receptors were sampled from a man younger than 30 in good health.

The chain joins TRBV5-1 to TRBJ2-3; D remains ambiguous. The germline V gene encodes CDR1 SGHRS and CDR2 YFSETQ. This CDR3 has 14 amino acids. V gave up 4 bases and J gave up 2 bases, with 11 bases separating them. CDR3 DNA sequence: TGCGCCAGCAGCACCCAGGCATCCACAGATACGCAGTATTTT. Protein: CASSTQASTDTQYF.

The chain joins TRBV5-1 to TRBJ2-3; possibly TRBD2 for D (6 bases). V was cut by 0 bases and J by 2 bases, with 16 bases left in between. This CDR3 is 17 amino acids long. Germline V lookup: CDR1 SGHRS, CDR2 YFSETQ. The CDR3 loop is CASSLAGVAENTDTQYF. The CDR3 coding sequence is TGCGCCAGCAGCTTGGCCGGGGTAGCGGAGAACACAGATACGCAGTATTTT.

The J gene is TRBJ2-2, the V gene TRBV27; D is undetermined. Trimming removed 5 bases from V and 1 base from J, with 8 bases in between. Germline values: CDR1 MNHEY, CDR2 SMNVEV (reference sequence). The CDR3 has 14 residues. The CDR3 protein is CASSNQVNTGELFF. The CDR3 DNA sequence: TGTGCCAGCAGTAACCAGGTGAACACCGGGGAGCTGTTTTTT.

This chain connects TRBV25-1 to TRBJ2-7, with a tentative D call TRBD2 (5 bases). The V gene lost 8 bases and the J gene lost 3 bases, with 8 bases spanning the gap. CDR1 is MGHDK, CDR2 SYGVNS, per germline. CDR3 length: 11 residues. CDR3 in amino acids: CASARGYEQYF. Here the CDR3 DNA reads TGTGCCAGCGCACGGGGCTACGAGCAGTACTTC.

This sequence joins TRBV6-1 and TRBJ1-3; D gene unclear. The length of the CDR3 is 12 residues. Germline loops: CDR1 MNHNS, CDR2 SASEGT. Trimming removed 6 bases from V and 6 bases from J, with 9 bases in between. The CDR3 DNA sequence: TGTGCCAGCAGCTATGATGTAAACACCATATATTTT. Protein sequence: CASSYDVNTIYF.

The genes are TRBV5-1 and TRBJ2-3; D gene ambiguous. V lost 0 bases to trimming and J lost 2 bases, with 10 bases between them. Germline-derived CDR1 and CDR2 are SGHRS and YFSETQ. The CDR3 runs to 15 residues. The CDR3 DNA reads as TGCGCCAGCAGCTTGGCAGTCTCCCCCACAGATACGCAGTATTTT. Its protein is CASSLAVSPTDTQYF.

This CDR3 reads CASSFLGLGSTGNEQFF. DNA for the CDR3: TGCGCCAGCAGCTTCTTGGGGCTGGGGTCGACAGGGAATGAGCAGTTCTTC. This sequence joins TRBV5-1 and TRBJ2-1; 7 nucleotides align to TRBD1. The CDR3 contains 17 residues. The junction had 15 bases not matched to a gene; V was cut back by 2 bases and J by 7 bases. Germline V gives CDR1 SGHRS, CDR2 YFSETQ.

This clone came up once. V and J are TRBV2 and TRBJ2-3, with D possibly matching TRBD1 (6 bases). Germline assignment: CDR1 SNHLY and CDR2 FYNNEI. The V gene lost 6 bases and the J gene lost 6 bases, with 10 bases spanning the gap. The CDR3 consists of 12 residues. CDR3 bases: TGTGCCAGCAGGGACCAGGGGGATACGCAGTATTTT. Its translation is CASRDQGDTQYF.

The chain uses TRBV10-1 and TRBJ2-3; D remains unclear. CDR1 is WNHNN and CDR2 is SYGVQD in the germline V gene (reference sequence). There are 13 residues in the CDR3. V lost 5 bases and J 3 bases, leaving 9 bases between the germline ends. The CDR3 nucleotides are TGCGCCAGCAGTAACGTACAGACAGATACGCAGTATTTT. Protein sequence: CASSNVQTDTQYF.

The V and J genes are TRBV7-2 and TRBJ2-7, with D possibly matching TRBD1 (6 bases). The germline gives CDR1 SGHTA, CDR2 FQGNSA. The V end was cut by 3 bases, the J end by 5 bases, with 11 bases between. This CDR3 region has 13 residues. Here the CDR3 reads CASSFIGTHEQYF. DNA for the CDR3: TGTGCCAGCAGCTTTATCGGGACACACGAGCAGTACTTC.

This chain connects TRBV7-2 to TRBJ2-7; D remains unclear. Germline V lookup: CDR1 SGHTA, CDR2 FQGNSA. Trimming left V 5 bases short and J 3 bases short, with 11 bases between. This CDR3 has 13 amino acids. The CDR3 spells CASSKDPSYEQYF. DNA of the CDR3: TGTGCCAGCAGCAAGGACCCGAGCTACGAGCAGTACTTC.

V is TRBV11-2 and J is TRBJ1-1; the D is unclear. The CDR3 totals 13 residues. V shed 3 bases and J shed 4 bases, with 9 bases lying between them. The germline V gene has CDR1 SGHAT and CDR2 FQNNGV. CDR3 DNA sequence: TGTGCCAGCAGCTTTGTCCCGACCACTGAAGCTTTCTTT. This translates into CASSFVPTTEAFF.

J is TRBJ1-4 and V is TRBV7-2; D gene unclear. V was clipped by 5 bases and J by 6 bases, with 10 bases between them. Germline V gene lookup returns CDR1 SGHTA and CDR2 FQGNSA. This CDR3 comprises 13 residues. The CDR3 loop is CASSPYKDEKLFF. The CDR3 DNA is TGTGCCAGCAGCCCATATAAGGATGAAAAACTGTTTTTT.

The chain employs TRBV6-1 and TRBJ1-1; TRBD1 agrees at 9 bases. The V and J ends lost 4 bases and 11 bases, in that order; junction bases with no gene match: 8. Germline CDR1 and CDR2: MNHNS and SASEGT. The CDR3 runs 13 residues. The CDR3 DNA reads TGTGCCAGCAGTGGGAGACAGGGGGAGGTGGCTTTCTTT. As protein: CASSGRQGEVAFF.

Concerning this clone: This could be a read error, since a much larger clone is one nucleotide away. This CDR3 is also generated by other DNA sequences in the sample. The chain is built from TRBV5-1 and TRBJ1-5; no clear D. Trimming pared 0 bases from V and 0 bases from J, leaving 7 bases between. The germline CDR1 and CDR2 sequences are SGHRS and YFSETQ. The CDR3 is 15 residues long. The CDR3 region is CASSLAGDSNQPQHF. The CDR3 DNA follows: TGCGCCAGCAGCTTGGCCGGGGATAGCAATCAGCCCCAGCATTTT.

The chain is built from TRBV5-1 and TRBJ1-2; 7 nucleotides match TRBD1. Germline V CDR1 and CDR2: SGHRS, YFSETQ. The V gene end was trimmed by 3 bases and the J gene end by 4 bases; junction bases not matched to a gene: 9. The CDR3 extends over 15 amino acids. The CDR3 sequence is CASSSEAGGSYGYTF. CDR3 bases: TGCGCCAGCAGCTCAGAGGCAGGGGGTTCCTATGGCTACACCTTC. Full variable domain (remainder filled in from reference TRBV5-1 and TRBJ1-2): KAGVTQTPRYLIKTRGQQVTLSCSPISGHRSVSWYQQTPGQGLQFLFEYFSETQRNKGNFPGRFSGRQFSNSRSEMNVSTLELGDSALYLCASSSEAGGSYGYTFGSGTRLTVV.